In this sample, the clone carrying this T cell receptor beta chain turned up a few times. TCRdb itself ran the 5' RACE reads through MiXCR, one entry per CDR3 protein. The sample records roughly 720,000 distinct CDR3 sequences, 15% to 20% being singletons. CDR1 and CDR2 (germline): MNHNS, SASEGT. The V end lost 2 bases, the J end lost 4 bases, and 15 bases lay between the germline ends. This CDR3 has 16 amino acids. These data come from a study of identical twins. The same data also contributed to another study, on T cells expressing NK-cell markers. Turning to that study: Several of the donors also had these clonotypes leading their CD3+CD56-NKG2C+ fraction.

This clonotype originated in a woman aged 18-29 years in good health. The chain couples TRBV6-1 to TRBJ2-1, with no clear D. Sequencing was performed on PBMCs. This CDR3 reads CASSETSDALYNEQFF. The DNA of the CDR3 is TGTGCCAGCAGTGAAACGTCGGATGCGCTGTACAATGAGCAGTTCTTC.